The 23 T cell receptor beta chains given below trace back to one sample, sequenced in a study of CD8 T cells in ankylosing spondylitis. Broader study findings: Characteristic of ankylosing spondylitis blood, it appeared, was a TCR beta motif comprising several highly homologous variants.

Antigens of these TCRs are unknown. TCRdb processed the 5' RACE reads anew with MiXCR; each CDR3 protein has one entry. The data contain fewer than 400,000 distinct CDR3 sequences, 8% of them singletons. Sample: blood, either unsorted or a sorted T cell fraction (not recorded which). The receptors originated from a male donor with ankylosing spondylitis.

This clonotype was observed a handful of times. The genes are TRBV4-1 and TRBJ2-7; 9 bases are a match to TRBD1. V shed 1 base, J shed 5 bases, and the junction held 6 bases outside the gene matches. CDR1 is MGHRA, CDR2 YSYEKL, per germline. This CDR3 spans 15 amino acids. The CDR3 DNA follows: TGCGCCAGCAGCCAAGCAGGACAGGGGTTCAACGAGCAGTACTTC. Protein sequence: CASSQAGQGFNEQYF.

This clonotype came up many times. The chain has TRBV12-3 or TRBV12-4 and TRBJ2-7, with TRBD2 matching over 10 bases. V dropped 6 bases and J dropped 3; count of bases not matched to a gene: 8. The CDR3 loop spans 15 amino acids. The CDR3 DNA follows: TGTGCCAGCAGATCTCGGCTAGCGGGAGACTACGAGCAGTACTTC. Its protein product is CASRSRLAGDYEQYF.

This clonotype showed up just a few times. CDR3 in amino acids: CASTDGPRADGYTF. The CDR3 nucleotides read TGTGCCAGCACTGATGGTCCGCGGGCGGATGGCTACACCTTC. This chain joins TRBV6-1 and TRBJ1-2, with D uncertain. This CDR3 spans 14 amino acids. The V and J ends lost 7 bases and 6 bases respectively, with 18 bases between them. Germline CDR1 and CDR2: MNHNS and SASEGT.

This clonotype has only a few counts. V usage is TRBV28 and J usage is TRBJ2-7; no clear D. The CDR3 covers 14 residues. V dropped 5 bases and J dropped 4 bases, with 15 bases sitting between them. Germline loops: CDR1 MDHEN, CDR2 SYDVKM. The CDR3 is CASSQTLTVYEQYF. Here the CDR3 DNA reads TGTGCCAGCAGTCAAACTCTAACGGTGTACGAGCAGTACTTC.

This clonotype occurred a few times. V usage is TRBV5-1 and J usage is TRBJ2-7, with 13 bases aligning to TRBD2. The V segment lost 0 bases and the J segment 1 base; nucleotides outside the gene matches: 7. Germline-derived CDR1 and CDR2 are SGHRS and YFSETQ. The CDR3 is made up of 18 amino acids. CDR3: CASSLEPRTSGGSYEQYF. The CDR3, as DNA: TGCGCCAGCAGCTTGGAGCCCCGGACTAGCGGGGGATCCTACGAGCAGTACTTC.

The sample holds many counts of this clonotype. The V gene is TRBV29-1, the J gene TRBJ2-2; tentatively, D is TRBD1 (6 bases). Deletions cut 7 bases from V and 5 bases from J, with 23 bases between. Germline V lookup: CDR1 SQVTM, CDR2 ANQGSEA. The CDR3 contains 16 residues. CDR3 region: CSALQGRAMSTGELFF. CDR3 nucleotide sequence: TGCAGCGCCCTACAGGGCCGTGCGATGTCGACCGGGGAGCTGTTTTTT.

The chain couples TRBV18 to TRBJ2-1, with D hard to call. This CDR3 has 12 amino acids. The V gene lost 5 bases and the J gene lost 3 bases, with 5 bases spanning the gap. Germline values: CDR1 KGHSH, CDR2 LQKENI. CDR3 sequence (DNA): TGTGCCAGCTCAGCTAACTACAATGAGCAGTTCTTC. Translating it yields CASSANYNEQFF. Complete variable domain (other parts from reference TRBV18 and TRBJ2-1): NAGVMQNPRHLVRRRGQEARLRCSPMKGHSHVYWYRQLPEEGLKFMVYLQKENIIDESGMPKERFSAEFPKEGPSILRIQQVVRGDSAAYFCASSANYNEQFFGPGTRLTVL.

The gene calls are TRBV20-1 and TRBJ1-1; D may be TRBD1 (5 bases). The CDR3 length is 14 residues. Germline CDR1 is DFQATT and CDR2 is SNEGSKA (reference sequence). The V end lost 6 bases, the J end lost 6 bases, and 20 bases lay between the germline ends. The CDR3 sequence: CSASGLVGGAEAFF. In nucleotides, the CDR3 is TGCAGTGCCTCCGGTTTGGTGGGAGGGGCTGAAGCTTTCTTT.

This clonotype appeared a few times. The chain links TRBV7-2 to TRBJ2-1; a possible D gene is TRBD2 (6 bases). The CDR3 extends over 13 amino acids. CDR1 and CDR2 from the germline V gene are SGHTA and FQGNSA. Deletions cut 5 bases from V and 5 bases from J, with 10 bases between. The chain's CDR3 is CASSPGANNEQFF. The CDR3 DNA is TGTGCCAGCAGCCCGGGAGCGAACAATGAGCAGTTCTTC. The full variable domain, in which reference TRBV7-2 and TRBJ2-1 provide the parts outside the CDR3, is GAGVSQSPSNKVTEKGKDVELRCDPISGHTALYWYRQSLGQGLEFLIYFQGNSAPDKSGLPSDRFSAERTGGSVSTLTIQRTQQEDSAVYLCASSPGANNEQFFGPGTRLTVL.

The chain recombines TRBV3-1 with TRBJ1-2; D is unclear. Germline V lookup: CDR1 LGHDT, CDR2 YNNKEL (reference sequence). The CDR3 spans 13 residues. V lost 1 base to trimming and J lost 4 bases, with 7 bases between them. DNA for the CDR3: TGTGCCAGCAGCCAAGCATGGACCTATGGCTACACCTTC. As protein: CASSQAWTYGYTF.

For the CDR3, the DNA is TGTGCCAGCAGTCGGGTTCTGGCGGCAAATCAAGAGACCCAGTACTTC. Translation: CASSRVLAANQETQYF. The chain recombines TRBV25-1 with TRBJ2-5, with D hard to call. The germline V gene encodes CDR1 MGHDK and CDR2 SYGVNS. This CDR3 is 16 amino acids long. Trimming stripped 5 bases from V and 2 bases from J, with 18 bases between.

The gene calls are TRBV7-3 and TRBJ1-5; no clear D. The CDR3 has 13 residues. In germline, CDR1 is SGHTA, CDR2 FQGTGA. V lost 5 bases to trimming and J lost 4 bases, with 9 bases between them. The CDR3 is CASSLNANQPQHF. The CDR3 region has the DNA TGTGCCAGCAGCCTCAACGCGAATCAGCCCCAGCATTTT.

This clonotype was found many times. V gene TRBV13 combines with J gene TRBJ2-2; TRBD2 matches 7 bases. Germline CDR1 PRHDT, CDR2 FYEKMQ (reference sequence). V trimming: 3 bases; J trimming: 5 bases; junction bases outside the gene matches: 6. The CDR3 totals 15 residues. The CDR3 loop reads CASSFGGSYTGELFF. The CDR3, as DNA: TGTGCCAGCAGCTTCGGCGGGAGTTATACCGGGGAGCTGTTTTTT.

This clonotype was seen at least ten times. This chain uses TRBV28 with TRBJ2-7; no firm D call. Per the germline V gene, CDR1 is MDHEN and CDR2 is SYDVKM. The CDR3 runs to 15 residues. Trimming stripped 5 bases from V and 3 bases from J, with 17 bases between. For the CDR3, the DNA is TGTGCCAGCAGTCCAAGAACATATTCCGTCTACGAGCAGTACTTC. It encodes CASSPRTYSVYEQYF.

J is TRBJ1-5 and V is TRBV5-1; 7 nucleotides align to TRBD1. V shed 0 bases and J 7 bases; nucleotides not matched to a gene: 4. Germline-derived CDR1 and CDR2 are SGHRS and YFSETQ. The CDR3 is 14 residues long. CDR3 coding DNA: TGCGCCAGCAGCTTGGGACAGGGAGTACAGCCCCAGCATTTT. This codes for CASSLGQGVQPQHF. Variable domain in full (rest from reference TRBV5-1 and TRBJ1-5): KAGVTQTPRYLIKTRGQQVTLSCSPISGHRSVSWYQQTPGQGLQFLFEYFSETQRNKGNFPGRFSGRQFSNSRSEMNVSTLELGDSALYLCASSLGQGVQPQHFGDGTRLSIL.

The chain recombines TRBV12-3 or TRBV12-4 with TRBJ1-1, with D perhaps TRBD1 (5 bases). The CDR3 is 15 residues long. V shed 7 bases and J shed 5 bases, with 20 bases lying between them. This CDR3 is CASNFNGPGLTEAFF. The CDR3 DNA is TGTGCCAGCAATTTCAACGGCCCAGGGCTGACTGAAGCTTTCTTT.

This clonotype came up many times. CDR3 sequence: CASSVFSNQPQHF. CDR3 bases: TGTGCCAGCAGTGTGTTTAGCAATCAGCCCCAGCATTTT. V is TRBV2 and J is TRBJ1-5; no clear D gene. Trimming removed 4 bases from V and 0 bases from J, with 4 bases in between. The CDR3 extends over 13 amino acids. In germline, CDR1 is SNHLY, CDR2 FYNNEI.

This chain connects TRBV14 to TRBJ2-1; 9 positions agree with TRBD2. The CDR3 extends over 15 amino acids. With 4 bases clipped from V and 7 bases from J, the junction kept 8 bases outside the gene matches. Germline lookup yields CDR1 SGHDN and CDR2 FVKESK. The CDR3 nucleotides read TGTGCCAGCAGCCTGCCTAGCGGGATGGGTAATGAGCAGTTCTTC. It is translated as CASSLPSGMGNEQFF.

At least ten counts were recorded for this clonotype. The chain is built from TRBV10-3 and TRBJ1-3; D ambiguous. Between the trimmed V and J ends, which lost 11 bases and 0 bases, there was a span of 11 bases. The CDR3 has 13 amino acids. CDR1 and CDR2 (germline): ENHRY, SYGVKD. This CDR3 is CAAEADSGNTIYF. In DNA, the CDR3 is TGTGCCGCGGAGGCGGACTCTGGAAACACCATATATTTT.

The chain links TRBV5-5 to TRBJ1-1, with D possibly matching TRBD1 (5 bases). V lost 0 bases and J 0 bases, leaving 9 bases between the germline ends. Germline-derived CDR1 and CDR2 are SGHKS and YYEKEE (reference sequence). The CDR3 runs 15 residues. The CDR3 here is CASSLVVRVNTEAFF. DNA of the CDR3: TGTGCCAGCAGCTTGGTCGTCAGGGTGAACACTGAAGCTTTCTTT.

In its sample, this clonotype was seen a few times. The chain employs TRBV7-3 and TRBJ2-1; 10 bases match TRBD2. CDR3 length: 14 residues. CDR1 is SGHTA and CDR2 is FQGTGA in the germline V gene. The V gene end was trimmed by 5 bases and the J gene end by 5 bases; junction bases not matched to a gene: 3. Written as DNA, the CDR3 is TGTGCCAGCAGCGTTAGCGGGGGGAACAATGAGCAGTTCTTC. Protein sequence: CASSVSGGNNEQFF.

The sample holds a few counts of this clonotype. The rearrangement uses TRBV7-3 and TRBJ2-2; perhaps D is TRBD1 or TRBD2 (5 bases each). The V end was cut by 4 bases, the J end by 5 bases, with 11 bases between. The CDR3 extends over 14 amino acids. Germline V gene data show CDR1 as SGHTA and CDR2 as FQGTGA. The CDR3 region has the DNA TGTGCCAGCAGCTCCCGGGGCGGAACCGGGGAGCTGTTTTTT. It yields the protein CASSSRGGTGELFF.

The CDR3 loop reads CASSINQGPYEQYF. In DNA, the CDR3 is TGTGCCAGTAGTATTAACCAGGGCCCCTACGAGCAGTACTTC. J is TRBJ2-7 and V is TRBV19; D perhaps matches TRBD1 (5 bases). The CDR3 has 14 residues. The V and J ends lost 3 bases and 2 bases respectively, with 11 bases between them. Germline loops: CDR1 LNHDA, CDR2 SQIVND (reference sequence).